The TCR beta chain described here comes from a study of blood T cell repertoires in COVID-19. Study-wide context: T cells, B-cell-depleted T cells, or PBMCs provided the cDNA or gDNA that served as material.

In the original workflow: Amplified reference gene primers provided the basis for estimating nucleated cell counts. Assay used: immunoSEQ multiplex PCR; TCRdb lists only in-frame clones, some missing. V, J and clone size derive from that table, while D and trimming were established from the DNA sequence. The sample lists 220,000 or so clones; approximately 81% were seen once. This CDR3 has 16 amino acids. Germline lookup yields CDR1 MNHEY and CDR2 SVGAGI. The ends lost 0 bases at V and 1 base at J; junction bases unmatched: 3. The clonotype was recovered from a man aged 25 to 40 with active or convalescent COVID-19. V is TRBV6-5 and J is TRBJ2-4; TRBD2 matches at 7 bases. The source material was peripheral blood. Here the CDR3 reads CASSYSSGGAKNIQYF. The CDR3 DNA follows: TGTGCCAGCAGTTACTCTTCGGGAGGTGCCAAAAACATTCAGTACTTC.